This TCR beta chain was retrieved from a study of Ad26.COV2.S vaccination and SARS-CoV-2 variants (dated by TCRdb to 2020 to 2022). Background on the whole study: Vaccine-arm donors came from COV1001, a multicentre, randomized, double-blind, placebo-controlled phase I-IIa trial of Ad26.COV2.S in healthy adults. Ad26.COV2.S was administered intramuscularly at a dose of 5x10^10 or 1x10^11 viral particles, either as one shot or as two shots given 56 days apart. TCRbeta repertoire sequencing served as the tool for gauging how specific and how broad the SARS-CoV-2-reactive T cell receptors were following Ad26.COV2.S vaccination. The TCR-sequenced set comprised approximately 30 samples: about 19 Ad26.COV2.S vaccine recipients, 5 placebo recipients and 8 SARS-CoV-2 convalescent individuals. Trial participants were randomized into five groups of five: low-dose or high-dose Ad26.COV2.S given once or twice, or placebo on both occasions. Blinding of investigators to trial group allocation was maintained during experiments and outcome assessment.

This clone was detected only a few times. The specificity of this receptor is unknown. There are no base qualities to consult, and no much larger clone falls within one base. What the authors observed across the whole study: Vaccine and placebo recipients had comparable non-spike TCR breadth, which fits with the vaccine containing only spike. According to the authors, total T cell responses may have been underestimated by the TCR breadth and depth analyses. After vaccination, spike-specific CD8+ and CD4+ T cell responses were reported to show substantial breadth. Ad26.COV2.S recipients had higher spike-specific TCR breadth than placebo recipients (P = 0.0014). The study lacked the statistical power to compare responses across vaccine doses or regimens.

TCRbeta CDR3 regions were sequenced with the immunoSEQ Assay. After extraction, genomic DNA underwent amplification by bias-controlled multiplex PCR, followed by high-throughput sequencing. On the study's bioinformatics: To quantify the absolute abundance of every unique TCRbeta CDR3 region, sequences were collapsed and filtered. T cell fraction was estimated by normalizing TCRbeta template counts to usable DNA, with usable DNA measured through amplification of reference genes found in all nucleated cells. Repertoire TCRs were annotated as SARS-CoV-2-specific when V gene, CDR3 amino acid sequence and J gene were exactly matched to a known reactive TCR set. MIRA supplied the reference SARS-CoV-2 TCR set, which was filtered for enrichment in COVID-19-positive ImmuneCODE repertoires so that public or cross-reactive TCRs were removed. Using the MIRA antigens, annotated TCRs were further analysed by specific ORF or by position within an ORF. Breadth was defined as the number of annotated unique rearrangements divided by the total number of unique productive rearrangements, and depth was defined as the summed frequency of the annotated unique rearrangements. Two-sided Wilcoxon rank-sum tests were used to compare TCR breadth between groups. What TCRdb holds here is the immuneACCESS table cut down to in-frame rearrangements. Part of the clones is not present; checked against another copy, under half of the missing clones reflect an unresolved V gene, and the others are unexplained. V and J calls and clone size are as listed in that table; D and trimming were resolved from the DNA. The sample data list 380,000 or so clones, and 88% of these were observed just once. Approximately 5.9% of the sample goes to the ten largest clones.

The treatment or condition label of this sample denotes: roughly 18 received Ad26.COV2.S at low or high dose, single or two shots; 5 received placebo; per-sample allocation not given. For vaccine and placebo recipients, the sequenced repertoires came from samples collected on day 63 after the first injection. In Cohort 1b, about 27 adults aged 18-55 years were enrolled at a single site in Boston, USA, between 29 July and 7 August 2020. As a vaccine, Ad26.COV2.S was a replication-incompetent adenovirus type 26 vector that expressed a prefusion-stabilized SARS-CoV-2 spike protein derived from the original Wuhan strain. The specimen comprised peripheral blood, sampled in a trial of Ad26.COV2.S vaccine versus placebo. The receptor's source is a person between 18 and 65 years old who received the Ad26.COV2.S COVID-19 vaccine or a placebo.

The bases are TGTGCCAGCAGCTTAGGTTACCAATTCCGGGAGGGCTACACCTTC. Its protein product is CASSLGYQFREGYTF. The rearrangement joined TRBV7-9 to TRBJ1-2; no D segment can be confidently identified. The CDR3 numbers 15 residues from cysteine through phenylalanine. Only the CDR3 region is kept as DNA, spanning 45 bases read in frame from base 1. From a lookup of the germline V gene (reference sequence), CDR1 and CDR2 are SEHNR and FQNEAQ. Trimming at the junction amounts to 1 base on V and 8 bases on J, and the germline ends lie 17 bases apart.